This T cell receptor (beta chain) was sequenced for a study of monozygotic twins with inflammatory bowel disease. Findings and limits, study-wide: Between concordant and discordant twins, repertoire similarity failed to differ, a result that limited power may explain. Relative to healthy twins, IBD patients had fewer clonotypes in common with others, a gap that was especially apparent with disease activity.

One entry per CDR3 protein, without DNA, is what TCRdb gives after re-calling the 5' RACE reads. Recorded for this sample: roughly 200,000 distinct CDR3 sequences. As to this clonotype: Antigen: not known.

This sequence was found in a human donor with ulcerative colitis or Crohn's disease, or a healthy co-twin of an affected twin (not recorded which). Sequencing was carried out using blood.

This chain's CDR3 is CASFTGGTEAFF. The chain combines TRBV19 with TRBJ1-1. There are 12 residues in the CDR3. Germline loops: CDR1 LNHDA, CDR2 SQIVND (reference sequence).